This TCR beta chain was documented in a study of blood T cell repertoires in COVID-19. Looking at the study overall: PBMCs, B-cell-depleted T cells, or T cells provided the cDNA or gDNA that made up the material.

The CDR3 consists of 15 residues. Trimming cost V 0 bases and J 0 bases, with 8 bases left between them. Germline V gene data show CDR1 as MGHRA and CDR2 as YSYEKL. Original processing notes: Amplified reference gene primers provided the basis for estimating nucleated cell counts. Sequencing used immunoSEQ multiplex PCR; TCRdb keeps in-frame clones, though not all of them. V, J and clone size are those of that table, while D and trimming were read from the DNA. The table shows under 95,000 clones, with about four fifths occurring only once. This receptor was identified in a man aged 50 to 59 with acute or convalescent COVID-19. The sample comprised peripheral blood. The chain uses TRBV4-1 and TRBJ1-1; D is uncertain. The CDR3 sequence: CASSQDEYMNTEAFF. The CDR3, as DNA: TGCGCCAGCAGCCAAGATGAGTATATGAACACTGAAGCTTTCTTT.